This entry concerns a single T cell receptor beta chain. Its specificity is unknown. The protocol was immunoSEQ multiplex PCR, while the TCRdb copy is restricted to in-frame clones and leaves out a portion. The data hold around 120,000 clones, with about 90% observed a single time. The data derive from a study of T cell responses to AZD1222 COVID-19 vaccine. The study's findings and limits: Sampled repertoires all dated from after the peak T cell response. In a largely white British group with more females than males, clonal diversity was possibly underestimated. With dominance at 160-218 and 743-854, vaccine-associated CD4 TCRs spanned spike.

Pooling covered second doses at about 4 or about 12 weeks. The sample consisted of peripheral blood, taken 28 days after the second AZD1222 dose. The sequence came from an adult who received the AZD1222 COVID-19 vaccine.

The CDR3 sequence is CASSPTLPGNTEAFF. CDR3 sequence (DNA): TGTGCCAGCTCACCAACCCTCCCAGGCAACACTGAAGCTTTCTTT. The chain is built from TRBV18 and TRBJ1-1; D remains ambiguous. The CDR3 contains 15 residues. Germline CDR1 and CDR2: KGHSH and LQKENI. With 2 bases removed from V and 2 bases from J, the gap between germline ends came to 12 bases.